The entry that follows covers one TCR beta chain sequence. Donors ranged from about 6 to 90 years old and were healthy Caucasians in Russia. Per sample, extraction of total RNA gave at least 5.5 micrograms in every case. The data derive from a study of blood T cells in healthy people across ages. Looked up from germline, CDR1 is SGHRS and CDR2 is YFSETQ. V was cut by 0 bases and J by 4 bases, with 10 bases left in between. The CDR3 has 14 residues. The authors ran a second PCR of 7 to 11 cycles using a sample-barcoded 5' primer and a J-beta primer mix. TCRdb re-called the 5' RACE reads through MiXCR, storing one row per CDR3 protein. The sample shows about 1.4 million distinct CDR3 sequences, 59% of them seen only once.

This TCR came from a man aged 18 to 30 in good health. The V gene is TRBV5-1, the J gene TRBJ1-1; a weak D match, TRBD1 (6 bases). The sequencing sample was made of blood. CDR3 in amino acids: CASSLAGEGTEAFF. CDR3 DNA sequence: TGCGCCAGCAGCTTGGCAGGGGAAGGCACTGAAGCTTTCTTT.